The 6 T cell receptor beta chains in this list originate from one sample, sequenced in a study of blood T cells in healthy people across ages (dated by TCRdb to about 2015). The library was produced with 5' RACE. Sequencing took place on an Illumina HiSeq 2500. A second about 7 to 11 cycle PCR used a sample-barcoded 5' primer and a J-beta primer mix. TCRdb reworked the public reads: Q25 trimming with fastp, MiXCR clone assembly, productive beta chains retained. Rows matching on CDR3 protein sequence are summarized as one entry with the most common DNA and genes. The sample table records some 860,000 distinct CDR3 sequences; around 50% of these occur just once. The ten largest clones capture 20% to 30% of the sample. Sequencing used blood. These receptor sequences come from a man aged 35-49 years in good health.

The rearrangement links TRBV4-1 to TRBJ2-1; no definite D call. Trimming left V 5 bases short and J 8 bases short, with 10 bases between. CDR3 length: 12 residues. Germline-derived CDR1 and CDR2 are MGHRA and YSYEKL. In nucleotides, the CDR3 is TGCGCCAGCAGCTGGACGGTGGATGAGCAGTTCTTC. Amino acids: CASSWTVDEQFF.

The chain joins TRBV28 to TRBJ2-3; either TRBD1 or TRBD2 may fit D (6 bases each). The CDR3 is 16 amino acids. V dropped 3 bases and J dropped 2 bases, with 15 bases sitting between them. From germline, CDR1 is MDHEN and CDR2 SYDVKM. The CDR3 sequence: CASSLRGGGYTDTQYF. DNA of the CDR3: TGTGCCAGCAGTTTGCGAGGGGGAGGTTACACAGATACGCAGTATTTT.

The chain links TRBV21-1 to TRBJ1-2; TRBD1, the table's D call, was not compared with the DNA. TRBV21-1 is tagged as a pseudogene. This CDR3 contains 18 residues. The CDR3 loop is CASSKAVRDRGIDYGYTF. The CDR3, as DNA: TGTGCCAGCAGCAAAGCTGTCCGGGACAGGGGGATTGACTATGGCTACACCTTC.

This clonotype was detected only a few times. This chain connects TRBV12-3 or TRBV12-4 to TRBJ2-6, with 9 bases identical to TRBD1. J gave up 0 bases and V 4 bases, and 7 bases lay outside the gene matches. There are 18 residues in the CDR3. Here the CDR3 reads CASSWDRDLISGANVLTF. CDR3 in DNA: TGTGCCAGCAGTTGGGACAGGGATCTAATCTCTGGGGCCAACGTCCTGACTTTC.

V and J are TRBV12-3 or TRBV12-4 and TRBJ2-1; 14 bases map to TRBD2. This CDR3 has 22 residues. V lost 2 bases to trimming and J lost 2 bases; unmatched junction nucleotides: 17. CDR3 nucleotide sequence: TGTGCCAGCAGTTTATATACACAGCCACGACTAGCGGGAGGGCCAACCTACAATGAGCAGTTCTTC. Protein: CASSLYTQPRLAGGPTYNEQFF.

V usage is TRBV27 and J usage is TRBJ1-5; D gene ambiguous. The length of the CDR3 is 13 residues. The germline V gene has CDR1 MNHEY and CDR2 SMNVEV (reference sequence). V was trimmed by 6 bases and J by 11 bases, leaving 17 bases between them. CDR3 region: CASRSPTAPAQHF. The DNA for the CDR3 is TGTGCCAGCAGATCTCCCACGGCGCCGGCCCAGCATTTT.